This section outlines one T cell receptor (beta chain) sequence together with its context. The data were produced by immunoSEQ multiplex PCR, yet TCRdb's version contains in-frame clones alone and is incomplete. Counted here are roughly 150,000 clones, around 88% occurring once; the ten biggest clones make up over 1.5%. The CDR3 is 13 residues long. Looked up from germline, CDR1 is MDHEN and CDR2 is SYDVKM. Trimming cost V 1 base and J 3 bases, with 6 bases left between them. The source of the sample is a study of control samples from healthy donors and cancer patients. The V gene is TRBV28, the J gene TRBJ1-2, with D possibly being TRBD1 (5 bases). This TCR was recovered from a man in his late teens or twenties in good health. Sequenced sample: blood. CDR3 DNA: TGTGCCAGCAGTTTATTGGGGGACTATGGCTACACCTTC. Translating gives CASSLLGDYGYTF.